These 21 T cell receptor beta chains share one sample of origin, sequenced in a study of cytomegalovirus exposure and HLA in healthy donors. Researchers ran the PCR with 60 Vbeta and 13 Jbeta primers. Assay used: immunoSEQ multiplex PCR; TCRdb lists only in-frame clones, some missing. The sample records approximately 150,000 clones, roughly three quarters being singletons. The sample consisted of PBMCs. The receptor source for this set is a woman aged 40 to 49 in good health and CMV-seropositive.

On this clone itself: This sample also contains other DNA sequences that code for the same CDR3. The V gene is TRBV25-1, the J gene TRBJ1-1; D is perhaps TRBD1 (5 bases). Germline V gene data show CDR1 as MGHDK and CDR2 as SYGVNS. Trimming removed 4 bases at V and 9 bases at J, with 15 bases between. The CDR3 contains 13 residues. The CDR3 spells CASSAAGTEKAFF. The DNA for the CDR3 is TGTGCCAGCAGTGCGGCGGGGACCGAGAAAGCTTTCTTT.

The chain is built from TRBV6-5 and TRBJ1-2, with TRBD1 matching 10 bases. The V segment lost 10 bases and the J segment 7 bases; nucleotides outside the gene matches: 12. From germline, CDR1 is MNHEY and CDR2 SVGAGI. The CDR3 loop spans 14 amino acids. DNA for the CDR3: TGTGCCACGGGGGGACAGGGGCTCGGTCGTGGCTACACCTTC. This codes for CATGGQGLGRGYTF.

This clone was recorded a few times. This chain links TRBV28 with TRBJ1-6; possibly TRBD1 for D (6 bases). Looked up from germline, CDR1 is MDHEN and CDR2 is SYDVKM. The CDR3 spans 17 residues. V gave up 2 bases and J gave up 7 bases, with 18 bases separating them. CDR3 in amino acids: CASSLRGGGLVNSPLHF. The CDR3 bases are TGTGCCAGCAGTTTAAGAGGGGGGGGGCTTGTGAATTCACCCCTCCACTTT.

This chain joins TRBV28 and TRBJ1-4, with 7 bases fitting TRBD1. V was clipped by 7 bases and J by 4 bases; unmatched bases: 6. The V gene's germline CDR1 is MDHEN and CDR2 SYDVKM. CDR3 length equals 14 residues. CDR3 in DNA: TGTGCCAGCACCGCAGGGACAGTTAATGAAAAACTGTTTTTT. This sequence encodes CASTAGTVNEKLFF.

On this clone: Sequence at one end of the junction differs from germline and may be a read error. The CDR3 protein is CASSPSGTGGKNSQYF. For the CDR3, the DNA is TGTGCCAGCAGCCCGTCCGGGACAGGGGGCAAAAACAGTCAGTACTTC. This chain connects TRBV5-6 to TRBJ2-4, with 12 bases fitting TRBD1. The CDR3 has 16 amino acids. Looked up from germline, CDR1 is SGHDT and CDR2 is YYEEEE.

This clone came up a few times. V usage is TRBV27 and J usage is TRBJ2-1; D is undetermined. V was clipped by 5 bases and J by 8 bases, with 16 bases between them. Germline CDR1 MNHEY, CDR2 SMNVEV (reference sequence). The CDR3 is 14 residues long. In nucleotides, the CDR3 is TGTGCCAGCAGTCCCCACAACTATCCCCATGAGCAGTTCTTC. The encoded protein is CASSPHNYPHEQFF.

The V and J genes are TRBV5-1 and TRBJ2-1; 11 nucleotides agree with TRBD2. Germline V gives CDR1 SGHRS, CDR2 YFSETQ. The CDR3 is 17 amino acids. With 3 bases clipped from V and 6 bases from J, the junction kept 11 bases outside the gene matches. CDR3 DNA: TGCGCCAGCAGCTCGGCGGGGGTAGCGGGGGGGCTCAATGAGCAGTTCTTC. Its translation is CASSSAGVAGGLNEQFF.

V gene TRBV23-1 combines with J gene TRBJ1-1; 10 bases agree with TRBD1. TRBV23-1 falls under the ORF class, with uncertain function. The CDR3 covers 15 residues. Trimming at V came to 3 bases and at J to 7 bases, leaving 8 bases not matched to a gene. As DNA, the CDR3 is TGCGCCAGCAGTCACTCACGGGACAGGGGAATTGAAGCTTTCTTT. Translation: CASSHSRDRGIEAFF.

The V gene is TRBV7-3, the J gene TRBJ1-1, with TRBD1 identical over 9 bases. V lost 0 bases and J lost 8; bases outside the gene matches: 1. CDR1 and CDR2 from the germline V gene are SGHTA and FQGTGA. This CDR3 has 13 residues. The CDR3 nucleotides are TGTGCCAGCAGCTTAACGGGGACAGGGGAAGCTTTCTTT. Encoded protein: CASSLTGTGEAFF.

V usage is TRBV27 and J usage is TRBJ1-6, with 7 bases matching TRBD1. There are 15 residues in the CDR3. Germline loops: CDR1 MNHEY, CDR2 SMNVEV (reference sequence). The V gene end was trimmed by 3 bases and the J gene end by 16 bases; junction bases not matched to a gene: 15. The chain's CDR3 is CASSLSGTVAKGLHF. CDR3 sequence (DNA): TGTGCCAGCAGTTTGTCCGGGACAGTCGCCAAAGGGCTCCACTTT.

The rearrangement links TRBV6-6 to TRBJ1-4; no clear D. Germline assignment: CDR1 MNHNY and CDR2 SVGAGI (reference sequence). This CDR3 has 16 residues. V was pared by 2 bases and J by 8 bases, with 18 bases between. The chain's CDR3 is CASSYPTITKQEKLFF. The DNA of the CDR3 is TGTGCCAGCAGTTACCCCACAATAACAAAACAGGAAAAACTGTTTTTT.

The CDR3 region has the DNA TGTGCCAGCAGTCCCAATAGGGGGGGATATGGCTACACCTTC. Protein product: CASSPNRGGYGYTF. This chain links TRBV28 with TRBJ1-2; D is perhaps TRBD1 (6 bases). V was clipped by 5 bases and J by 5 bases, with 15 bases between them. The CDR3 contains 14 residues. Per germline, CDR1 MDHEN and CDR2 SYDVKM.

This chain uses TRBV7-9 with TRBJ2-7; D is possibly TRBD2 (6 bases). CDR3 length: 14 residues. Germline V lookup: CDR1 SEHNR, CDR2 FQNEAQ (reference sequence). Deletions cut 1 base from V and 4 bases from J, with 11 bases between. The CDR3 loop reads CASSLGGAEYEQYF. Here the CDR3 DNA reads TGTGCCAGCAGCTTAGGCGGGGCCGAATACGAGCAGTACTTC.

This clone appeared once. V is TRBV4-2 and J is TRBJ1-4, with 8 bases identical to TRBD1. This CDR3 spans 14 amino acids. CDR1 LGHNA and CDR2 YNFKEQ come from the germline V gene. Germline trimming cut 7 bases from V and 7 bases from J; bases unmatched to any gene: 8. Here the CDR3 DNA reads TGTGCCAGCAAGAAGACAGGGGATTTTGAAAAACTGTTTTTT. This encodes CASKKTGDFEKLFF.

CDR3 DNA: TGTGCCAGCAGTTTTGGAGTCTCTGGAAACACCATATATTTT. Translating it yields CASSFGVSGNTIYF. V is TRBV28 and J is TRBJ1-3; the D is unclear. Germline V gene sequence: CDR1 MDHEN, CDR2 SYDVKM. The CDR3 totals 14 residues. V shed 3 bases and J shed 0 bases, with 6 bases lying between them.

The rearrangement joins TRBV15 to TRBJ2-3, with a weak D call TRBD2 (6 bases). Germline V gene data show CDR1 as LNHNV and CDR2 as YYDKDF (reference sequence). The CDR3 consists of 14 residues. Deletions cut 3 bases from V and 6 bases from J, with 13 bases between. The CDR3 spells CATSRGTLSDTQYF. CDR3 in DNA: TGTGCCACCAGCAGGGGGACTTTAAGTGATACGCAGTATTTT.

J is TRBJ1-4 and V is TRBV30; TRBD1 aligns across 7 bases. The CDR3 sequence is 15 residues long. The junction had 10 bases not matched to a gene; V was cut back by 4 bases and J by 5 bases. Germline-derived CDR1 and CDR2 are GTSNPN and SVGIG (reference sequence). CDR3: CAWTPPGQLNEKLFF. Written as DNA, the CDR3 is TGTGCCTGGACCCCCCCGGGACAGTTAAATGAAAAACTGTTTTTT.

The rearrangement joins TRBV7-6 to TRBJ2-3; 14 bases agree with TRBD2. V shed 3 bases and J 10 bases; nucleotides not matched to a gene: 9. CDR1 SGHVS and CDR2 FNYEAQ come from the germline V gene. The CDR3 runs to 16 residues. Here the CDR3 reads CASSFPETSGGEAQYF. Here the CDR3 DNA reads TGTGCCAGCAGCTTCCCCGAGACTAGCGGGGGGGAGGCGCAGTATTTT.

The genes are TRBV11-3 and TRBJ2-1; D is perhaps TRBD1 (6 bases). V lost 5 bases and J 8 bases, leaving 22 bases between the germline ends. This CDR3 has 16 amino acids. Germline loops: CDR1 SGHNT, CDR2 YENEEA. The CDR3: CASSLSTGSTEDEQFF. The CDR3 nucleotides are TGTGCCAGCAGCCTATCGACAGGATCCACGGAGGATGAGCAGTTCTTC.

This clone turned up a few times. The chain has TRBV4-1 and TRBJ1-5; the D gene is possibly TRBD1 (5 bases). V lost 4 bases and J lost 6, with 16 bases in between. The CDR3 covers 15 residues. Germline loops: CDR1 MGHRA, CDR2 YSYEKL. CDR3 in DNA: TGCGCCAGCAGCCGAGACGGGGGTTTAGGTCAGCCCCAGCATTTT. Translating it yields CASSRDGGLGQPQHF.

CDR3 in amino acids: CASHSPDSYGYTF. Here the CDR3 DNA reads TGTGCCAGCCACAGCCCGGACAGCTATGGCTACACCTTC. The gene calls are TRBV19 and TRBJ1-2; perhaps TRBD1 as D (6 bases). Trimming cost V 9 bases and J 4 bases, with 15 bases left between them. The CDR3 runs to 13 residues. Germline V gene lookup returns CDR1 LNHDA and CDR2 SQIVND (reference sequence).